The 24 T cell receptor beta chains below all came from one sample that was sequenced in a study of CXCR3-negative and CXCR3-positive naive CD8 T cells. Findings and limits, study-wide: Naive cells positive for CXCR3 carried more hydrophobic TRB CDR3s than CXCR3-negative ones.

Which antigens these TCRs recognize remains unknown. UMI-labeled TRB cDNA libraries were prepared by 5' RACE. Reprocessing the 5' RACE reads, TCRdb reports a single entry for every CDR3 protein and omits DNA. The specimen's table records more than 80,000 distinct CDR3 sequences. The specimen was naive CXCR3+ CD8+ T cells from blood. The subset is: CD45RO-CCR7+CD27+CD95- naive CD8+ T cells expressing CXCR3 (TNR3+). These receptors all stem from a human donor in good health. Some clones in this sample may be carry-over from other donors' samples.

The chain carries TRBV2 and TRBJ2-7; the TRBD1 assignment by TCRdb is unverifiable without DNA. This CDR3 has 14 residues. Germline assignment: CDR1 SNHLY and CDR2 FYNNEI. CDR3 protein: CASSGQGKDYEQYF.

The V gene is TRBV6-6, the J gene TRBJ2-1; the D call of TRBD2 rests on TCRdb alone, since no DNA is present to check it. Germline values: CDR1 MNHNY, CDR2 SVGAGI (reference sequence). CDR3 length: 16 amino acids. The chain's CDR3 is CASTPKTSGGRNEQFF.

This chain uses TRBV7-2 with TRBJ2-3. CDR1 and CDR2 (germline): SGHTA, FQGNSA. The CDR3 sequence is 16 residues long. The CDR3 sequence is CASSPKTSTLTDTQYF.

The V gene is TRBV12-3 or TRBV12-4, the J gene TRBJ1-2; checking the TCRdb D call of TRBD1 is not possible without DNA. The CDR3 length is 15 residues. CDR3 sequence: CASSFSGTGLYGYTF.

The CDR3 spells CASSYSRSWVDYGYTF. The chain has TRBV6-6 and TRBJ1-2. The CDR3 has 16 residues. Germline CDR1 and CDR2: MNHNY and SVGAGI (reference sequence).

V gene TRBV5-6 combines with J gene TRBJ2-3; TCRdb outputs TRBD2, but without DNA this stays unchecked. The CDR3 is made up of 16 amino acids. The germline V gene encodes CDR1 SGHDT and CDR2 YYEEEE. CDR3 amino acids: CAGSFLAGGPTDTQYF.

V and J are TRBV11-2 and TRBJ1-2. CDR1 SGHAT and CDR2 FQNNGV come from the germline V gene. The CDR3 totals 13 residues. The CDR3 loop is CASSHELRYGYTF.

This sequence joins TRBV7-9 and TRBJ2-7; TCRdb picks TRBD1, but there is no DNA to check that call. Germline loops: CDR1 SEHNR, CDR2 FQNEAQ (reference sequence). This CDR3 comprises 13 residues. The CDR3: CASSSPGPQKGSF.

The chain is built from TRBV12-3 or TRBV12-4 and TRBJ1-5; TCRdb indicates TRBD1, and absent DNA this call remains unverified. This CDR3 region has 12 residues. This CDR3 reads CASSQGNQPQHF.

V usage is TRBV12-3 or TRBV12-4 and J usage is TRBJ1-2; TCRdb's assignment of TRBD1 cannot be checked, as there is no DNA. The CDR3 runs 13 residues. This chain's CDR3 is CASSPGTSVEGTF.

The rearrangement uses TRBV7-9 and TRBJ2-1; TCRdb returns TRBD2, unconfirmable since there is no DNA. Germline V gene data show CDR1 as SEHNR and CDR2 as FQNEAQ (reference sequence). This CDR3 has 13 residues. The chain's CDR3 is CASSLLAYNEQFF. The variable domain in full, completed from reference TRBV7-9 and TRBJ2-1, reads DTGVSQNPRHKITKRGQNVTFRCDPISEHNRLYWYRQTLGQGPEFLTYFQNEAQLEKSRLLSDRFSAERPKGSFSTLEIQRTEQGDSAMYLCASSLLAYNEQFFGPGTRLTVL.

V usage is TRBV2 and J usage is TRBJ1-1; absent DNA, TCRdb's TRBD1 call cannot be checked. CDR3 length equals 15 residues. Germline-derived CDR1 and CDR2 are SNHLY and FYNNEI. CDR3 protein: CASSHLPDSTTEAFF.

The chain employs TRBV29-1 and TRBJ2-5. This CDR3 region has 12 residues. CDR1 is SQVTM, CDR2 ANQGSEA, per germline. CDR3 in amino acids: CSVDARKETQYF.

The chain couples TRBV9 to TRBJ2-1; TCRdb's D call, TRBD2, is unchecked because there is no DNA. The germline V gene encodes CDR1 SGDLS and CDR2 YYNGEE. The CDR3 totals 16 residues. Here the CDR3 reads CASSVGRAGYGDEQFF.

This chain's CDR3 is CAISEAARRYYEQYF. This rearrangement joins TRBV10-3 to TRBJ2-7. CDR1 and CDR2 from the germline V gene are ENHRY and SYGVKD. This CDR3 comprises 15 residues.

This chain uses TRBV7-6 with TRBJ1-2. Germline V gives CDR1 SGHVS, CDR2 FNYEAQ. This CDR3 has 16 amino acids. The CDR3 sequence is CASSSLDGVANYGYTF.

The chain's CDR3 is CASSLTSSGRAFYNEQFF. J is TRBJ2-1 and V is TRBV6-2 or TRBV6-3; TCRdb proposes TRBD2, but this gene call is untestable without DNA. Germline V lookup: CDR1 MNHEY, CDR2 SVGEGT. This CDR3 is built from 18 residues.

V gene TRBV29-1 combines with J gene TRBJ1-1; the D call of TRBD1 rests on TCRdb alone, since no DNA is present to check it. This CDR3 has 12 residues. Per the germline V gene, CDR1 is SQVTM and CDR2 is ANQGSEA. The CDR3 region is CSVVQGVSEAFF.

Here the CDR3 reads CASSQDQGGSTDTQYF. This chain uses TRBV3-1 with TRBJ2-3; TCRdb proposes TRBD2, but this gene call is untestable without DNA. CDR1 LGHDT and CDR2 YNNKEL come from the germline V gene (reference sequence). This CDR3 contains 16 residues.

This chain uses TRBV7-9 with TRBJ2-1; TCRdb's D gene call, TRBD1, goes unchecked for lack of DNA. The CDR3 loop spans 16 amino acids. Per the germline V gene, CDR1 is SEHNR and CDR2 is FQNEAQ (reference sequence). The chain's CDR3 is CASSLAGTIPYNEQFF.

The rearrangement links TRBV6-2 or TRBV6-3 to TRBJ2-1; without DNA, the TCRdb call of TRBD1 cannot be checked. CDR1 is MNHEY, CDR2 SVGEGT, per germline. CDR3 length: 13 amino acids. CDR3 region: CASMSWGVHEQFF.

The chain couples TRBV12-3 or TRBV12-4 to TRBJ2-5; the D gene TCRdb calls, TRBD2, cannot be checked with no DNA. The CDR3 consists of 12 residues. CDR3 region: CASSFLAETQYF.

CDR3 amino acids: CASSQTTDTQYF. The chain is built from TRBV3-1 and TRBJ2-3. In germline, CDR1 is LGHDT, CDR2 YNNKEL (reference sequence). The CDR3 runs 12 residues.

V is TRBV11-2 and J is TRBJ2-2; checking the TCRdb D call of TRBD1 is not possible without DNA. This CDR3 is 16 amino acids long. Germline values: CDR1 SGHAT, CDR2 FQNNGV. Here the CDR3 reads CASSLGPNRDAGELFF.